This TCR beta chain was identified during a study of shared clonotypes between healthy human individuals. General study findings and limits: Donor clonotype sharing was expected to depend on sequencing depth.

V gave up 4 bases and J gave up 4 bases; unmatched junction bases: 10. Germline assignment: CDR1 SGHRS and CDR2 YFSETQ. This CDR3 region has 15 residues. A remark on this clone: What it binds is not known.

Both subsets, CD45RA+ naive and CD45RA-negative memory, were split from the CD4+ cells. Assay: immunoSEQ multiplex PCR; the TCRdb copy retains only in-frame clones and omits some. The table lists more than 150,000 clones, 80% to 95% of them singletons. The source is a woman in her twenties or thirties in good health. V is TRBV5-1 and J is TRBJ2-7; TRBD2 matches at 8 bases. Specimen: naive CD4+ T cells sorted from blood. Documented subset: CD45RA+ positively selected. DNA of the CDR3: TGCGCCAGCAGCCTACTAGCGGAAAGGGGTTACGAGCAGTACTTC. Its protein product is CASSLLAERGYEQYF.